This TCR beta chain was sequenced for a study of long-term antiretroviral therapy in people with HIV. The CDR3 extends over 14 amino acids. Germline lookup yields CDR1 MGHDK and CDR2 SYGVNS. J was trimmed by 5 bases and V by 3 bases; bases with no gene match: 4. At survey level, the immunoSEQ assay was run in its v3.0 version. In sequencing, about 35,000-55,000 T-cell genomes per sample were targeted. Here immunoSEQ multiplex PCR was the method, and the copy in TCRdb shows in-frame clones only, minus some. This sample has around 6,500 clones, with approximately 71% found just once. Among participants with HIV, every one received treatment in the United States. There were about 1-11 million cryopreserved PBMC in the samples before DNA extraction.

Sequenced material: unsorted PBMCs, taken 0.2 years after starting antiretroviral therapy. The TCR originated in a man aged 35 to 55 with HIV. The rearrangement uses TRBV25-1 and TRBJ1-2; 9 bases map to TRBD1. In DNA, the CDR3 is TGTGCCAGCAGTGAGGGACAGGGAGGTTATGGCTACACCTTC. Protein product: CASSEGQGGYGYTF.